The 30 T cell receptor beta chains below were found in one sample sequenced in a study of T cell responses to AZD1222 COVID-19 vaccine. Produced via immunoSEQ multiplex PCR; TCRdb's table is partial and in-frame only. The table includes more than 120,000 clones, 70% to 90% detected once. Sequenced material: peripheral blood, taken 28 days after the second dose of the MenACWY control vaccine. Receptors originate from an adult who received the MenACWY meningococcal vaccine as a control.

This rearrangement joins TRBV7-3 to TRBJ2-6; D not certain. Germline CDR1 and CDR2: SGHTA and FQGTGA. The CDR3 is made up of 18 amino acids. The V end was cut by 3 bases, the J end by 0 bases, with 15 bases between. DNA for the CDR3: TGTGCCAGCAGCTTTTCATTCGGTGTCTACTCTGGGGCCAACGTCCTGACTTTC. It codes for CASSFSFGVYSGANVLTF.

The genes are TRBV21-1 and TRBJ1-3. TRBV21-1 is tagged as a pseudogene. There are 18 residues in the CDR3. This CDR3 reads CASSKQSDDVPCGNTIYF. The DNA of the CDR3 is TGTGCCAGCAGCAAACAATCAGACGACGTCCCCTGTGGAAACACCATATATTTT.

V usage is TRBV11-3 and J usage is TRBJ1-1; 7 bases align to TRBD1. This CDR3 has 15 residues. After removal of 3 bases from V and 1 base from J, the junction contained 5 bases not matched to a gene. From germline, CDR1 is SGHNT and CDR2 YENEEA. The CDR3 protein is CASSFSRGTNTEAFF. The CDR3, as DNA: TGTGCCAGCAGCTTTTCCAGGGGGACGAACACTGAAGCTTTCTTT.

The rearrangement uses TRBV5-1 and TRBJ1-3; 9 positions agree with TRBD1. V was pared by 0 bases and J by 5 bases, with 3 bases of the junction left unmatched. CDR3 size: 15 residues. From germline, CDR1 is SGHRS and CDR2 YFSETQ. Here the CDR3 DNA reads TGCGCCAGCAGCTTGGGGACAGGGGCTAGAAACACCATATATTTT. As protein: CASSLGTGARNTIYF. The whole variable domain, filled in from reference TRBV5-1 and TRBJ1-3, reads KAGVTQTPRYLIKTRGQQVTLSCSPISGHRSVSWYQQTPGQGLQFLFEYFSETQRNKGNFPGRFSGRQFSNSRSEMNVSTLELGDSALYLCASSLGTGARNTIYFGEGSWLTVV.

The chain recombines TRBV5-1 with TRBJ2-2; D may be TRBD1 (5 bases). Germline V CDR1 and CDR2: SGHRS, YFSETQ. Trimming removed 4 bases at V and 6 bases at J, with 10 bases between. This CDR3 is built from 13 residues. The CDR3 sequence is CASSQGGSGELFF. Here the CDR3 DNA reads TGCGCCAGCAGCCAGGGTGGGTCCGGGGAGCTGTTTTTT.

The J gene is TRBJ1-5, the V gene TRBV15; D is unresolved. The germline CDR1 and CDR2 sequences are LNHNV and YYDKDF (reference sequence). Trimming cost V 8 bases and J 2 bases, with 7 bases left between them. The CDR3 is made up of 12 amino acids. The CDR3 DNA reads TGTGCCACCGGCGAGGGCAATCAGCCCCAGCATTTT. This encodes CATGEGNQPQHF. The variable domain in full, with the rest retrieved from reference TRBV15 and TRBJ1-5, is DAMVIQNPRYQVTQFGKPVTLSCSQTLNHNVMYWYQQKSSQAPKLLFHYYDKDFNNEADTPDNFQSRRPNTSFCFLDIRSPGLGDTAMYLCATGEGNQPQHFGDGTRLSIL.

This chain joins TRBV7-3 and TRBJ2-5; 7 positions agree with TRBD1. The CDR3 covers 12 residues. V shed 4 bases and J 5 bases; nucleotides not matched to a gene: 1. Per germline, CDR1 SGHTA and CDR2 FQGTGA. In DNA, the CDR3 is TGTGCCAGCAGCTCACAGGGGGAGACCCAGTACTTC. Amino acids: CASSSQGETQYF.

The chain employs TRBV6-5 and TRBJ1-4; no clear D gene. The germline V gene encodes CDR1 MNHEY and CDR2 SVGAGI. There are 13 residues in the CDR3. Trimming stripped 5 bases from V and 7 bases from J, with 11 bases between. CDR3 coding DNA: TGTGCCAGCAGTCTAGGGCGGAGTGAAAAACTGTTTTTT. Translation gives CASSLGRSEKLFF.

V usage is TRBV27 and J usage is TRBJ2-3, with D possibly being TRBD1 (6 bases). Germline CDR1 reads MNHEY; CDR2 reads SMNVEV (reference sequence). CDR3 length: 16 residues. Between the trimmed V and J ends, which lost 0 bases and 2 bases, there was a span of 12 bases. CDR3 loop: CASSLSAGVHTDTQYF. The CDR3 DNA reads as TGTGCCAGCAGTTTATCAGCAGGGGTCCACACAGATACGCAGTATTTT.

The V call is TRBV7-6, the J call TRBJ1-1, with D possibly TRBD1 on 6 matching bases. Germline-derived CDR1 and CDR2 are SGHVS and FNYEAQ. This CDR3 has 17 amino acids. Trimming pared 2 bases from V and 3 bases from J, leaving 19 bases between. The CDR3 loop reads CASSLFTDDRRHTEAFF. For the CDR3, the DNA is TGTGCCAGCAGCTTATTCACGGATGACAGGCGACACACTGAAGCTTTCTTT.

The chain couples TRBV6-2 or TRBV6-3 to TRBJ2-1; D is perhaps TRBD1 or TRBD2 (5 bases each). The CDR3 is 16 residues long. V shed 6 bases and J shed 1 base, with 16 bases lying between them. CDR1 and CDR2 (germline): MNHEY, SVGEGT. In DNA, the CDR3 is TGTGCCAGCAGCAAATGGGGACGTATATCCTACAATGAGCAGTTCTTC. Protein sequence: CASSKWGRISYNEQFF.

This clone was counted a single time. The chain links TRBV12-5 to TRBJ2-1, with a tentative D call TRBD2 (5 bases). V lost 5 bases, J lost 1 base, and 9 bases lay in between. Per the germline V gene, CDR1 is LGHNT and CDR2 is FRNRAP. The CDR3 covers 14 residues. The CDR3 coding sequence is TGTGCTAGTGGTACCGGGATGTCCTACAATGAGCAGTTCTTC. Amino acid sequence: CASGTGMSYNEQFF.

The J gene is TRBJ2-4, the V gene TRBV5-8; 9 bases map to TRBD1. Germline assignment: CDR1 SGHTS and CDR2 YDEGEE. The CDR3 is 14 amino acids. The trim removed 6 bases at V and 4 bases at J, leaving 5 bases unmatched. CDR3 bases: TGTGCCAGCACCCAAGACAGGGGGAAAAACATTCAGTACTTC. Its protein product is CASTQDRGKNIQYF. Looking up the rest from reference TRBV5-8 and TRBJ2-4 gives the full variable domain: EAGVTQSPTHLIKTRGQQATLRCSPISGHTSVYWYQQALGLGLQFLLWYDEGEERNRGNFPPRFSGRQFPNYSSELNVNALELEDSALYLCASTQDRGKNIQYFGAGTRLSVL.

The chain employs TRBV9 and TRBJ1-1; no definite D call. V dropped 3 bases and J dropped 5 bases, with 14 bases sitting between them. CDR3 length: 14 residues. CDR1 and CDR2 (germline): SGDLS, YYNGEE. The CDR3 DNA follows: TGTGCCAGCAGCGCATCAGGCTATACGACTGAAGCTTTCTTT. It yields the protein CASSASGYTTEAFF.

In its sample, this clone was seen a few times. V is TRBV7-2 and J is TRBJ2-7; D is undetermined. V was pared by 5 bases and J by 0 bases, with 17 bases between. CDR3 size: 16 residues. Per the germline V gene, CDR1 is SGHTA and CDR2 is FQGNSA. Here the CDR3 reads CASSHAPGVSSYEQYF. As DNA, the CDR3 is TGTGCCAGCAGCCACGCTCCAGGAGTCAGCTCCTACGAGCAGTACTTC.

This chain joins TRBV12-3 or TRBV12-4 and TRBJ2-1; D perhaps matches TRBD2 (6 bases). This CDR3 has 13 residues. Trimming stripped 6 bases from V and 6 bases from J, with 12 bases between. The DNA for the CDR3 is TGTGCCAGCAGGGGGAGGAGGCGCAATGAGCAGTTCTTC. As protein: CASRGRRRNEQFF.

V and J are TRBV28 and TRBJ2-4; D not resolved. Germline V CDR1 and CDR2: MDHEN, SYDVKM. V lost 8 bases and J lost 2, with 7 bases in between. CDR3 length: 12 amino acids. The CDR3 region has the DNA TGTGCCAGCGAAGGATCCAAAAACATTCAGTACTTC. It encodes CASEGSKNIQYF. Based on the CDR3 plus reference TRBV28 and TRBJ2-4, the full variable domain is DVKVTQSSRYLVKRTGEKVFLECVQDMDHENMFWYRQDPGLGLRLIYFSYDVKMKEKGDIPEGYSVSREKKERFSLILESASTNQTSMYLCASEGSKNIQYFGAGTRLSVL.

The rearrangement uses TRBV6-6 and TRBJ1-1; weak D call: TRBD1 (6 bases). The CDR3 runs to 14 residues. Trimming removed 3 bases at V and 11 bases at J, with 19 bases between. Germline assignment: CDR1 MNHNY and CDR2 SVGAGI (reference sequence). CDR3 DNA sequence: TGTGCCAGCAGTTATGGGGACAACCCACTGTGGGCTTTCTTT. It yields the protein CASSYGDNPLWAFF.

The chain uses TRBV7-8 and TRBJ1-2; D gene uncertain. Germline CDR1 is SGHVS and CDR2 is FQNEAQ. V was shortened by 5 bases and J by 8 bases, with 15 bases between the two germline ends. The CDR3 has 13 residues. The DNA of the CDR3 is TGTGCCAGCAGCCCGGGTCACCTGGGGGGCTACACCTTC. Protein product: CASSPGHLGGYTF.

The CDR3 loop is CASSPGGGSFLTDTQYF. CDR3 in DNA: TGCGCCAGCAGCCCCGGGGGCGGGTCTTTCCTCACAGATACGCAGTATTTT. This chain links TRBV5-1 with TRBJ2-3; D tentatively fits TRBD1 or TRBD2 (6 bases each). Germline assignment: CDR1 SGHRS and CDR2 YFSETQ. V was cut by 4 bases and J by 2 bases, with 20 bases left in between. The CDR3 is 17 amino acids.

This clone was found once. The V gene is TRBV9, the J gene TRBJ1-2; 7 nucleotides align to TRBD1. CDR1 is SGDLS, CDR2 YYNGEE, per germline. This CDR3 contains 14 residues. V lost 4 bases and J lost 3; bases outside the gene matches: 6. This CDR3 reads CASSRTTGDYGYTF. The CDR3 coding sequence is TGTGCCAGCAGCCGGACAACAGGGGACTATGGCTACACCTTC.

The chain employs TRBV12-2 and TRBJ2-7; TRBD1 reflects the table's D call only, with no check against the DNA. TRBV12-2 is recorded as a pseudogene. This CDR3 is 16 amino acids long. The CDR3 DNA sequence: TGTGCAAGTCTCCCGGGACAGGCCGAAAATAGCCACGAGCAGTACTTC. It codes for CASLPGQAENSHEQYF.

This clone was seen only once. The rearrangement uses TRBV19 and TRBJ2-1, with D uncertain. Germline V gene data show CDR1 as LNHDA and CDR2 as SQIVND (reference sequence). The CDR3 has 15 amino acids. The V and J ends lost 3 bases and 7 bases respectively, with 16 bases between them. CDR3 nucleotide sequence: TGTGCCAGTAGTATCGGCACCCCGGGCCGGAATGAGCAGTTCTTC. It translates to CASSIGTPGRNEQFF.

The rearrangement uses TRBV14 and TRBJ2-7, with D tentatively TRBD2 (5 bases). Germline V gene sequence: CDR1 SGHDN, CDR2 FVKESK. The germline V and J ends were trimmed by 0 bases and 5 bases, with 14 bases remaining between them. CDR3 length: 15 residues. The CDR3 is CASSQDRERPNEQYF. The CDR3 bases are TGTGCCAGCAGCCAAGATCGTGAGCGGCCCAACGAGCAGTACTTC.

This chain links TRBV2 with TRBJ1-5; D perhaps matches TRBD1 (6 bases). V lost 3 bases to trimming and J lost 6 bases, with 9 bases between them. CDR3 length: 13 residues. The V gene's germline CDR1 is SNHLY and CDR2 FYNNEI. CDR3 loop: CASSEGGPQPQHF. The CDR3 nucleotides read TGTGCCAGCAGTGAGGGGGGGCCTCAGCCCCAGCATTTT.

The chain has TRBV7-3 and TRBJ1-3; D gene unclear. Trimming took 5 bases from V and 4 from J, leaving 9 bases between them. The germline V gene has CDR1 SGHTA and CDR2 FQGTGA. CDR3 length: 13 residues. CDR3 sequence: CASSPALGNTIYF. As DNA, the CDR3 is TGTGCCAGCAGCCCCGCCTTAGGAAACACCATATATTTT.

The chain combines TRBV18 with TRBJ1-2; no definite D call. The length of the CDR3 is 16 residues. The V end was cut by 0 bases, the J end by 3 bases, with 14 bases between. Germline V gene sequence: CDR1 KGHSH, CDR2 LQKENI. The CDR3 DNA sequence: TGTGCCAGCTCACCACCTTACGGCCTCGGCGACTATGGCTACACCTTC. Its translation is CASSPPYGLGDYGYTF. Supplemented by reference TRBV18 and TRBJ1-2, the full variable domain reads NAGVMQNPRHLVRRRGQEARLRCSPMKGHSHVYWYRQLPEEGLKFMVYLQKENIIDESGMPKERFSAEFPKEGPSILRIQQVVRGDSAAYFCASSPPYGLGDYGYTFGSGTRLTVV.

The rearrangement links TRBV7-3 to TRBJ2-1; TRBD2 agrees at 9 bases. CDR1 and CDR2 from the germline V gene are SGHTA and FQGTGA. V was pared by 2 bases and J by 4 bases, with 6 bases of the junction left unmatched. The CDR3 sequence is 16 residues long. DNA for the CDR3: TGTGCCAGCAGCTTATTTCTAGCGGGGACGTACAATGAGCAGTTCTTC. It yields the protein CASSLFLAGTYNEQFF.

The V gene is TRBV4-3, the J gene TRBJ1-1; a possible D gene is TRBD1 (6 bases). Trimming removed 4 bases from V and 5 bases from J, with 11 bases in between. The CDR3 consists of 13 residues. Looked up from germline, CDR1 is LGHNA and CDR2 is YSLEER. This CDR3 reads CASSLRGGTEAFF. CDR3 DNA: TGCGCCAGCAGCCTCAGGGGTGGAACTGAAGCTTTCTTT.

J is TRBJ1-1 and V is TRBV27; D is uncertain. This CDR3 has 13 residues. Per the germline V gene, CDR1 is MNHEY and CDR2 is SMNVEV (reference sequence). V lost 6 bases to trimming and J lost 4 bases, with 12 bases between them. The chain's CDR3 is CASSPVLGTEAFF. DNA of the CDR3: TGTGCCAGCAGCCCAGTATTGGGCACTGAAGCTTTCTTT.